The sequence of this T cell receptor beta chain was determined in a study of T-cell memory formation after mild COVID-19. General study points: Clones that shrank (day 15 to 85) were balanced CD4/CD8, whereas later expanders leaned CD4+. The pre-infection memory compartment contained some responding clones, suggesting cross-reactive memory joined. Largely, contracting CD4+ clones fell within CM and EM, and contracting CD8+ clones within EMRA.

This clonotype was seen a few times. Its antigen remains unknown. Per the germline V gene, CDR1 is SGHDT and CDR2 is YYEEEE. The CDR3 has 15 residues. The ends were cut back, 0 bases at V and 1 base at J, with 10 bases in the middle. 5'RACE primed at constant segments yielded TCR alpha and TCR beta cDNA libraries bearing sample barcodes and UMIs. TCRdb analysed the 5' RACE reads with MiXCR anew, one entry per CDR3 protein. This table has 530,000 or so distinct CDR3 sequences, 17% appearing once. This sequence joins TRBV5-6 and TRBJ1-1; D is ambiguous. The source material was PBMCs or a T cell subset sorted from them (not recorded which). The clonotype originates from an adult woman who had mild COVID-19 (a few samples of this study predate the infection). Cell type and time point are not known. The CDR3 sequence is CASSLGAGRNTEAFF. Here the CDR3 DNA reads TGTGCCAGCAGCTTGGGGGCGGGGAGGAACACTGAAGCTTTCTTT.